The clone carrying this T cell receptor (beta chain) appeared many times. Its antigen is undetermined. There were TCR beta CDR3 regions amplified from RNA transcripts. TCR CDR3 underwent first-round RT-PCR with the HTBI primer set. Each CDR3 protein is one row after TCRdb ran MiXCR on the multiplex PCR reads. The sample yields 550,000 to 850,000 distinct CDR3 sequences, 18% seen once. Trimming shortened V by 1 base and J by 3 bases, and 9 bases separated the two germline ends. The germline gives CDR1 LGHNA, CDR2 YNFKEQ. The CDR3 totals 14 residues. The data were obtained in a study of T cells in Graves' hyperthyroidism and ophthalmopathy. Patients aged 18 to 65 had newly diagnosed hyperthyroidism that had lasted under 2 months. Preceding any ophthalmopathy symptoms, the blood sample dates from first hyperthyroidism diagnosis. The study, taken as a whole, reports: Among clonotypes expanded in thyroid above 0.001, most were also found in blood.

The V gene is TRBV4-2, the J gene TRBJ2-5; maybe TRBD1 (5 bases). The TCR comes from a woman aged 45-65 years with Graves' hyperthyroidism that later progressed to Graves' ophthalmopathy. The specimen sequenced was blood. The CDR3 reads CASSQGTRKETQYF. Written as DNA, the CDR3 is TGTGCCAGCAGCCAAGGGACAAGAAAAGAGACCCAGTACTTC.